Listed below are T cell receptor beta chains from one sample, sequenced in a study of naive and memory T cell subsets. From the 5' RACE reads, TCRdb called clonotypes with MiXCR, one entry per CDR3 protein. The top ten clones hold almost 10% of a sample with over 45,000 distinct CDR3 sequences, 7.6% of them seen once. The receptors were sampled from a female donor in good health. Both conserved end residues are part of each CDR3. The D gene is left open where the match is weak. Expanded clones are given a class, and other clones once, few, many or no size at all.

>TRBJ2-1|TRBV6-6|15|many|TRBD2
TGTGCCAGCAGCCCTAGCGGGGGGGCCGAGAGTTCCGTATTCTTC
CASSPSGGAESSVFF
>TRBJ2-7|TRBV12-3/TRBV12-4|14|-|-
TGTGCCAGCACACCCCGGGACAAGATCTACGAGCAGTACTTC
CASTPRDKIYEQYF
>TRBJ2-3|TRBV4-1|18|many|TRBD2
TGCGCCAGCAGCCCCCAGTGGTCGGGGGGAGCTAGCACAGATACGCAGTATTTT
CASSPQWSGGASTDTQYF
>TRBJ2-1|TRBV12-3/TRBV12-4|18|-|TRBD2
TGTGCCAGCAGTCCTACCCTCGGGGCGGGGGGGCCCTACAATGAGCAGTTCTTC
CASSPTLGAGGPYNEQFF
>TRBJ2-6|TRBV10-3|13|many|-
TGTGCCATGGGGGAACAGGCGGCCAACGTCCTGACTTTC
CAMGEQAANVLTF
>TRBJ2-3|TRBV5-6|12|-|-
TGTGCCAGCAGCCCAAGCACAGATACGCAGTATTTT
CASSPSTDTQYF
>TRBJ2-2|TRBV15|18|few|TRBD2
TGTGCCACCAGCATACTGGGGCTGGGACTAACGAACACCGGGGAGCTGTTTTTT
CATSILGLGLTNTGELFF
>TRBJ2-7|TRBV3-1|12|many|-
TGTGCCAGCGCAGTTGCGGGGATGGAGCAGTACTTC
CASAVAGMEQYF
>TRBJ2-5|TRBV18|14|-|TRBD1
TGTGCCAGCTCACCGTCGACAGGGGGCGAGACCCAGTACTTC
CASSPSTGGETQYF
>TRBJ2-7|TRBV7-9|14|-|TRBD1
TGTGCCAGCAGTCAGACAGGGGGCGATTTCGGGCAGTACTTC
CASSQTGGDFGQYF
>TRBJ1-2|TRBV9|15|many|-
TGTGCCAGCAGCGTGGGGACCCTACCTAACTATGGCTACACCTTC
CASSVGTLPNYGYTF
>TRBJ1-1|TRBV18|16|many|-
TGTGCCAGCTCACCACCCGGAGCCAGGGAGGGCGCTGAAGCTTTCTTT
CASSPPGAREGAEAFF
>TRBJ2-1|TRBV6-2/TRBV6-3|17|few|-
TGTGCCAGCAGTCAGTTGGGCGGGGGCCGGCGTTACAATGAGCAGTTCTTC
CASSQLGGGRRYNEQFF
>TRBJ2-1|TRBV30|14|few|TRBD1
TGTGCCTGGAGTGAGGGGGACAGGGCAGGGGAGCAGTTCTTC
CAWSEGDRAGEQFF
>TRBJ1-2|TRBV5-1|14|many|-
TGCGCCAGCAGCTTCCGGACAGAGTTATATGGCTACACCTTC
CASSFRTELYGYTF
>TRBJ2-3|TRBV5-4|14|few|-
TGTGCCAGCACCGCGGAGGGGGGCAGAGATACGCAGTATTTT
CASTAEGGRDTQYF
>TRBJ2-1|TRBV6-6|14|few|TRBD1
TGTGCCAGCATACGGACAGGGGGTTTCAATGAGCAGTTCTTC
CASIRTGGFNEQFF
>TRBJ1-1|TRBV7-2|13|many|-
TGTGCCAGCAGCTCTGACATCTTCTCGGAAGCTTTCTTT
CASSSDIFSEAFF
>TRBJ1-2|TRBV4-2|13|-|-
TGTGCCAGCAGCCAGGACAGAAACTATGGCGACACTTTC
CASSQDRNYGDTF
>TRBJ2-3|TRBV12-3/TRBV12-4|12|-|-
TGTGCCAGCAGTTCCATAATGAGTACGCAGTATTTT
CASSSIMSTQYF
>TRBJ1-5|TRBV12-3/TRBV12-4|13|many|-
TGTGCCAGCAGTATCTACAGAGATCAGCCCCAGCATTTT
CASSIYRDQPQHF
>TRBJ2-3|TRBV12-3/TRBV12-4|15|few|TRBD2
TGTGCCAGCAGTTTAGCAAGCGGGGGGGCAGATACGCAGTATTTT
CASSLASGGADTQYF
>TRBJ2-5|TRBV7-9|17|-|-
TGTGCCAGCAACCAAGCGAGGGACTCCCCGTCGGGGGAGACCCAGTACTTC
CASNQARDSPSGETQYF
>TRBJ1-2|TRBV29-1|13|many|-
TGCAGCGTATCCTGGGACAAAATTTATGGCTACACCTTC
CSVSWDKIYGYTF
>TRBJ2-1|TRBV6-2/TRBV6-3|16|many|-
TGTGCCAGCAGCCCCTACTTTCGGGGGTCCCACAATGAGCAGTTCTTC
CASSPYFRGSHNEQFF
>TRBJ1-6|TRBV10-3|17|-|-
TGTGCCATCAGTGAGTCGGGGGTTGCAACAGCCAAAACACCCCTCCACTTT
CAISESGVATAKTPLHF
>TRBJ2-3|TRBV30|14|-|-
TGTGACTGGAGATCAGGGCTAGGCACAGATACGCAGTATTTT
CDWRSGLGTDTQYF
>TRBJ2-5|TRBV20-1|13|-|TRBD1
TGCAGTGCCCTCGGACAGGGCCAAGAGACCCAGTACTTC
CSALGQGQETQYF
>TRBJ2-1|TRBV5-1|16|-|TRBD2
TGCGCCAGCACCCGAGGAGCGGGGGGGCGGGGCAATGAGCAGTTCTTC
CASTRGAGGRGNEQFF
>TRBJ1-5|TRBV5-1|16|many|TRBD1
TGCGCCAGCAGCTCGAACAAAGGACAGGGAGGACAGCCCCAGCATTTT
CASSSNKGQGGQPQHF
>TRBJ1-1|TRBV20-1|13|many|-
TGCAGTGCTAGAGATCAAGGGTATACTGAAGCTTTCTTT
CSARDQGYTEAFF
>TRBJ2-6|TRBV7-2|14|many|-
TGTGCCAGCAGCTTACCAGCTGGGGCCAACGTCCTGACTTTC
CASSLPAGANVLTF
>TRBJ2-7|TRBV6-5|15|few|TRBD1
TGTGCCAGCAGGGTCGAGGGGACAGGGAGCTACGAGCAGTACTTC
CASRVEGTGSYEQYF
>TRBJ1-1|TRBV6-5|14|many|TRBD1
TGTGCCAGCAGTTACTCGACAGGGGCACCTGAAGCTTTCTTT
CASSYSTGAPEAFF
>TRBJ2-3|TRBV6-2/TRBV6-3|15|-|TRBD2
TGTGCCAGCAGTTACGCTAGCGGGGGAGCAGATACGCAGTATTTT
CASSYASGGADTQYF
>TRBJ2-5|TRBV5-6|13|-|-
TGTGCCAGCAGCTTAGAGTTAGTGGAGACCCAGTACTTC
CASSLELVETQYF
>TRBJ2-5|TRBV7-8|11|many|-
TGTGCCAGCAGCATAAGACTAGACTGGTACTTC
CASSIRLDWYF
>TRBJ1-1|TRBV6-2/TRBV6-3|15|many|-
TGTGCCAGCAGTTACTCTGGGACCGGCCTTGGGAAGGCTTTCTTT
CASSYSGTGLGKAFF
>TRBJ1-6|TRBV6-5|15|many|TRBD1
TGTGCCAGCAGCATCGGGGACAGAGTTAATTCACCCCTCCACTTT
CASSIGDRVNSPLHF
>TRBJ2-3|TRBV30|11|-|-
TGTGCCTGGAGGGGAGGCCCGACGGAGTATTTT
CAWRGGPTEYF
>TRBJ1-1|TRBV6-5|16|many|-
TGTGCCAGCAGTTACTCGTACCACCTCCGGAGCACTGAAGCTTTCTTT
CASSYSYHLRSTEAFF
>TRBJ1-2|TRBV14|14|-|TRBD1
TGTGCCAGCAGCTTTGGACAGGGGAGAGATGGCGACACCTTC
CASSFGQGRDGDTF
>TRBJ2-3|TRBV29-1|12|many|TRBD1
TGCAGCGTCCACAGGGGCTCAGATACGCAGTATTTT
CSVHRGSDTQYF
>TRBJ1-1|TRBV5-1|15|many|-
TGCGCCAGCAGCTTTGCAGGGAGAGGAGACACTGAAGCTTTCTTT
CASSFAGRGDTEAFF